What follows is one T cell receptor (beta chain) and its context. Its antigen remains unidentified. This sample is drawn from a study of cytotoxic CD8 clonotypes in ibrutinib-treated CLL. Study outcomes and limitations: Under therapy, public clonotypes either contracted or stayed stable, and they were uncommon. Baseline values of clonality outstripped age-matched healthy donors and followed circulating CD8+ T-cell counts. Clonality grew at ibrutinib response; at progression, it decreased back toward baseline.

This CDR3 has 16 amino acids. Per the germline V gene, CDR1 is KGHSH and CDR2 is LQKENI. J gave up 1 base and V 6 bases, and 8 bases lay outside the gene matches. Libraries were prepared by immunoSEQ multiplex PCR; TCRdb keeps only in-frame clonotypes and omits some of them. Here the sample spans about 160,000 clones, about 84% being singletons. The receptor was derived from a human donor with chronic lymphocytic leukemia. Sequencing was performed on PBMCs, taken after 24 months of ibrutinib treatment. This sequence joins TRBV18 and TRBJ1-5, with 8 bases identical to TRBD1. CDR3 sequence reads: CASSPNDRGSNQPQHF. CDR3 DNA: TGTGCCAGCTCCCCGAACGACAGGGGAAGCAATCAGCCCCAGCATTTT.